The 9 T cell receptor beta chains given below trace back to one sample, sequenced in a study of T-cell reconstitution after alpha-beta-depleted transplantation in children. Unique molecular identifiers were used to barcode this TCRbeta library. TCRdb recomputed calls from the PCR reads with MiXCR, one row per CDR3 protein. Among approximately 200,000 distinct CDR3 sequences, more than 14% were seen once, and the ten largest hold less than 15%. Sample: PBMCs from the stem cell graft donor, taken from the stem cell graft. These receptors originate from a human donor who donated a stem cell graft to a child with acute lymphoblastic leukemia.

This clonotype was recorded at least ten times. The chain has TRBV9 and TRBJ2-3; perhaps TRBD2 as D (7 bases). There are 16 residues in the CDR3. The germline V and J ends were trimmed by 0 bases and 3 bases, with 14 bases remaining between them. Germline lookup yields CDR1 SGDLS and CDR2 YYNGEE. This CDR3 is CASSVEGGRRTDTQYF. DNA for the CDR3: TGTGCCAGCAGCGTAGAGGGGGGGCGTAGGACAGATACGCAGTATTTT.

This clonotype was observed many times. The CDR3, as DNA: TGCGCCAGCAGCCAAGGCGGGGTAGCGGGAGGACTTTACGAGCAGTACTTC. Encoded protein: CASSQGGVAGGLYEQYF. V gene TRBV4-1 combines with J gene TRBJ2-7; 10 positions agree with TRBD2. The CDR3 runs to 17 residues. The V gene end was trimmed by 1 base and the J gene end by 4 bases; junction bases not matched to a gene: 10. Per the germline V gene, CDR1 is MGHRA and CDR2 is YSYEKL.

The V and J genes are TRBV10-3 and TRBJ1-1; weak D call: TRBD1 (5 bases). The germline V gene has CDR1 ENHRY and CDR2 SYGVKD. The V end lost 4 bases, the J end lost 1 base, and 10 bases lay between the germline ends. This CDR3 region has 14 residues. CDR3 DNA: TGTGCCATCAGTGGGGGACCAGCGAACACTGAAGCTTTCTTT. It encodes CAISGGPANTEAFF.

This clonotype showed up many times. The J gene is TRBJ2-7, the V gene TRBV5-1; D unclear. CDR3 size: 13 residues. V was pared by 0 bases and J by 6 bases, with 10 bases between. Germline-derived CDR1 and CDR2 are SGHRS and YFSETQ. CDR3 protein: CASSLGTTSEQYF. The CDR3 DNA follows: TGCGCCAGCAGCTTGGGGACCACAAGCGAGCAGTACTTC.

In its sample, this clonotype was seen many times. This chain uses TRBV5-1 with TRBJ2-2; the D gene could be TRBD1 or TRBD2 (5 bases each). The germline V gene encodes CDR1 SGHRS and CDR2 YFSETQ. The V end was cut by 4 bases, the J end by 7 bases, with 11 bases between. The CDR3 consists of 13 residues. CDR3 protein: CASSLLRGGELFF. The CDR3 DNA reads TGCGCCAGCAGCCTCCTGAGGGGCGGGGAGCTGTTTTTT. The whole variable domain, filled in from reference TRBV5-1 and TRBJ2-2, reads KAGVTQTPRYLIKTRGQQVTLSCSPISGHRSVSWYQQTPGQGLQFLFEYFSETQRNKGNFPGRFSGRQFSNSRSEMNVSTLELGDSALYLCASSLLRGGELFFGEGSRLTVL.

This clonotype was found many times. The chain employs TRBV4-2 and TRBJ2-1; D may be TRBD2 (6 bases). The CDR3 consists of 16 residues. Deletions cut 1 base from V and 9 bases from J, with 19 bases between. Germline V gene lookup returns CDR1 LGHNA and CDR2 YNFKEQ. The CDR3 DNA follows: TGTGCCAGCAGCCAAGTGGGTAGCGGAAGATTAAGTGAGCAGTTCTTC. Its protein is CASSQVGSGRLSEQFF.

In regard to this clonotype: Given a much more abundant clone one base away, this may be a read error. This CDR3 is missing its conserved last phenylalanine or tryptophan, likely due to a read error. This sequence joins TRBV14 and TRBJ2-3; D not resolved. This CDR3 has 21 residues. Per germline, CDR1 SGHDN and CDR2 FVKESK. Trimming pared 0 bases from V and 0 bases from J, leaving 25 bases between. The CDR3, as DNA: TGTGCCAGCAGCCAAGAACCCGTCAGTGGCATGTCCGGGCCCAGCACAGATACGCAGTATTTA. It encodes CASSQEPVSGMSGPSTDTQYL.

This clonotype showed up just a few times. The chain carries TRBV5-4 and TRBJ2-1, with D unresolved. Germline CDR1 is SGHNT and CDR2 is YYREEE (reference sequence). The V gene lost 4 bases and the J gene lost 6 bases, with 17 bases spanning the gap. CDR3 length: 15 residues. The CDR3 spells CASSLPSLGGNEQFF. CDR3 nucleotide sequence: TGTGCCAGCAGCCTTCCCTCGTTGGGTGGCAATGAGCAGTTCTTC. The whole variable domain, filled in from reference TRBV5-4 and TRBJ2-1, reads ETGVTQSPTHLIKTRGQQVTLRCSSQSGHNTVSWYQQALGQGPQFIFQYYREEENGRGNFPPRFSGLQFPNYSSELNVNALELDDSALYLCASSLPSLGGNEQFFGPGTRLTVL.

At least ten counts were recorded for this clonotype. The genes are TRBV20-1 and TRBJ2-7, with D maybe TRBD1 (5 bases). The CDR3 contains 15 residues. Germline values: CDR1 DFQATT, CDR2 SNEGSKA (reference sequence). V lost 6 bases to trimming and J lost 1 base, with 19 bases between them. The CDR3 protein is CSAPRARGRSYEQYF. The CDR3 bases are TGCAGTGCGCCCAGGGCGCGCGGTCGTTCCTACGAGCAGTACTTC.